These T cell receptor beta chains were read from a single sample in a study of blood T cell repertoires in COVID-19. This table comes from immunoSEQ multiplex PCR, and its TCRdb copy is limited to in-frame clones, with some not included. The sample carries roughly 88,000 clones, 70% to 90% recorded once. The source material was peripheral blood. The origin of the receptors is a woman older than 75 with acute or convalescent COVID-19. The CDR3 runs from the conserved cysteine through the conserved F or W. Each record gives: D gene, J gene, V gene, clone size, CDR3 DNA, CDR3 protein. A D gene is named only where the DNA matches it firmly. Size tells how often a clone was seen (once, few, many) or the class of an expanded clone, and some rows leave it out.

.,TRBJ1-1,TRBV7-9,.,TGTGCCAGCAGTCAGAGGTCGGGTCGGGTTGAAGCTTTCTTT,CASSQRSGRVEAFF
.,TRBJ2-6,TRBV4-1,.,TGCGCCAGCAGCCCTATGCAGGGTGCTGGGGCCAACGTCCTGACTTTC,CASSPMQGAGANVLTF
.,TRBJ1-1,TRBV28,.,TGTGCCAGCAGTGGACAGCACACTGAAGCTTTCTTT,CASSGQHTEAFF
TRBD2,TRBJ2-1,TRBV10-1,few,TGCGCCAGCAGTAACAGACTAGCGGGGCCTTACAATGAGCAGTTCTTC,CASSNRLAGPYNEQFF
TRBD2,TRBJ2-1,TRBV2,.,TGTGCCAGCAAGTCCGGGACTATGGCATACAATGAGCAGTTCTTC,CASKSGTMAYNEQFF
.,TRBJ1-5,TRBV3-1/TRBV3-2,.,TGTGCCAGCAGCCTTCAGGGGAACAATCAGCCCCAGCATTTT,CASSLQGNNQPQHF
TRBD2,TRBJ2-4,TRBV2,.,TGTGCCAGCAGTGAACTTGGGGCTAGCGGGGGCGCCAAAAACATTCAGTACTTC,CASSELGASGGAKNIQYF
TRBD1,TRBJ2-1,TRBV5-5,.,TGTGCCGGCACCATCCCGGGACAGGGGGCTTTCGATGAGCAGTTCTTC,CAGTIPGQGAFDEQFF
TRBD2,TRBJ2-2,TRBV7-6,once,TGTGCCAGCACCCGCGGAGGGCTAGCGGGGGGGCCAAGTAACACCGGGGAGCTGTTTTTT,CASTRGGLAGGPSNTGELFF
.,TRBJ2-7,TRBV19,.,TGTGCCAGCTCCCGGGAACACTCCTACGAGCAGTACTTC,CASSREHSYEQYF
TRBD1,TRBJ2-1,TRBV6-5,.,TGTGCCAGCGGGAAGGGGGCATGGGATGAGCAGTTCTTC,CASGKGAWDEQFF
.,TRBJ2-3,TRBV21-1,.,TGTGCCAGCAGCTCCCTGGGCCAGGATCCGCCGCCAGATACGCAGTATTTT,CASSSLGQDPPPDTQYF
TRBD1,TRBJ1-2,TRBV19,.,TGTGCCAGTAGTATAGACGGACAGGGGGGTAACTATGGCTACACCTTC,CASSIDGQGGNYGYTF
.,TRBJ2-5,TRBV7-9,.,TGTGCCAGCAGCCGGGGAGGGGGAGAGACCCAGTACTTC,CASSRGGGETQYF
TRBD1,TRBJ2-3,TRBV10-2,.,TGCGCCACACAGACAGGGGGCTACTCAGATACGCAGTATTTT,CATQTGGYSDTQYF
.,TRBJ2-4,TRBV25-1,.,TGTGCCAGCTCCAGCGTAGGACTAGCCAAAAACATTCAGTACTTC,CASSSVGLAKNIQYF
.,TRBJ1-2,TRBV30,.,TGTGCCTGGAGTGGGGGTTGGTCAGGGGCTGGTGGCTACACCTTC,CAWSGGWSGAGGYTF
.,TRBJ1-1,TRBV10-2,once,TGCGCCAGCAGTGTGGGCGGGCAGGGGCTCAGATCTGAAGCTTTCTTT,CASSVGGQGLRSEAFF
.,TRBJ1-3,TRBV11-3,.,TGTGCCAGCAGCTTAGGAGGAAGGAGGTCTGGAAACACCATATATTTT,CASSLGGRRSGNTIYF
TRBD1,TRBJ1-4,TRBV4-3,.,TGCGCCAGCAGCCAAGAGGGGGGACAGGGGAATGAAAAACTGTTTTTT,CASSQEGGQGNEKLFF
TRBD1,TRBJ2-2,TRBV30,.,TGTGCCTGGAGTGTGAGGGGGCGGCGGACCGGGGAGCTGTTTTTT,CAWSVRGRRTGELFF
.,TRBJ1-2,TRBV19,once,TGTGCCAGTAGTATAGTGGCGGGTCGATATGGCTACACCTTC,CASSIVAGRYGYTF
TRBD1,TRBJ1-4,TRBV11-1,.,TGTGCCAGCAGCCCTGGCGGCAGGGGGAAAGGAAAACTGTTTTTT,CASSPGGRGKGKLFF
.,TRBJ2-7,TRBV10-3,.,TGTGCCATCAGTGATTTCCAGGGGGGCTCCTACGAGCAGTACTTC,CAISDFQGGSYEQYF
.,TRBJ2-3,TRBV12-3/TRBV12-4,.,TGTGCCAGCAGGAGAGCTAGTGAGGAAGCGCAGTATTTT,CASRRASEEAQYF
TRBD1,TRBJ1-1,TRBV10-1,.,TGCGCCAGCAGTCCGACAGGGAAGGACACTGAAGCTTTCTTT,CASSPTGKDTEAFF
.,TRBJ2-2,TRBV7-3,.,TGTGCCAGCAGCTTAATGCTGGGGGGCACCGGGGAGCTGTTTTTT,CASSLMLGGTGELFF
.,TRBJ1-2,TRBV14,.,TGTGCCAGCAGCCAAGATCGACCCATCCTAGTGGGCTACACCTTC,CASSQDRPILVGYTF
.,TRBJ1-6,TRBV10-3,.,TGTGCCATCAGATCAGGGGATCCTGGTAATTCACCCCTCCACTTT,CAIRSGDPGNSPLHF
.,TRBJ1-1,TRBV6-5,.,TGTGCCAGCAGTTACATGGGTCCTGGGGGGTCGAGAGCTTTCTTT,CASSYMGPGGSRAFF
.,TRBJ1-3,TRBV7-3,.,TGTGCCAGCAGCTTAAAATTACGGTCCTTGTCTGGGCCCATATATTTT,CASSLKLRSLSGPIYF
TRBD1,TRBJ2-7,TRBV6-5,.,TGTGCCAGCAGCCGGACAGGGGGCTTCGAGCAGTACTTC,CASSRTGGFEQYF
.,TRBJ1-5,TRBV19,.,TGTGCCAGTAGTATAGGTGGAGCGGCGCAGCCCCAGCATTTT,CASSIGGAAQPQHF
TRBD2,TRBJ2-1,TRBV9,.,TGTGCCAGCAGCGTAGCCCTAGCGGGGGGGCCGATTGAGCAGTTCTTC,CASSVALAGGPIEQFF
.,TRBJ2-7,TRBV7-9,once,TGTGCCAGCAGCTTAGGGCGGGAAGAGTACTTC,CASSLGREEYF
.,TRBJ1-1,TRBV19,.,TGTGCCAGTAGTAGGAGGCCTGGGTTGAACACTGAAGCTTTCTTT,CASSRRPGLNTEAFF
TRBD2,TRBJ2-3,TRBV11-3,.,TGTGCCAGCAGCACCAGCCGGGGGGATACCCGCACAGATACGCAGTATTTT,CASSTSRGDTRTDTQYF
.,TRBJ1-4,TRBV18,.,TGTGCCAGCTCACCACCCTTTGGGCCAGCAACTAATGAAAAACTGTTTTTT,CASSPPFGPATNEKLFF
.,TRBJ2-5,TRBV9,few,TGTGCCAGCAGCGTGAGTCGGGGATACCAAGAGACCCAGTACTTC,CASSVSRGYQETQYF
TRBD2,TRBJ2-7,TRBV5-4,.,TGTGCCAGCAGCAGCCAAGCGGGGGCTTCCTACGAGCAGTACTTC,CASSSQAGASYEQYF
.,TRBJ2-6,TRBV30,.,TGTGCCTGGAGCAGGGGCGGGGCCAACGTCCTGACTTTC,CAWSRGGANVLTF
.,TRBJ1-2,TRBV7-8,.,TGTGCCAGCAGCCTAACCCAACCGGGGGGAGTCTATGGCTACACCTTC,CASSLTQPGGVYGYTF
TRBD1,TRBJ1-4,TRBV18,.,TGTGCCAGCTCGCACACAGGGGAGTTTGGGAATGAAAAACTGTTTTTT,CASSHTGEFGNEKLFF